This TCR beta chain was recovered during a study of T-cell reconstitution after alpha-beta-depleted transplantation in children. Whole-study results and caveats: Approximately two months post-transplant, alpha-beta T cells reportedly originated from several hundred expanded graft clones. Newly produced T cells mostly provided counts and TCRbeta diversity after one year, as hyperexpanded clones declined. Some patients owed their high day-60 TCRbeta diversity to surviving recipient T cells and thymic progenitors.

Researchers prepared the TCRbeta library using unique molecular identifiers, the study reports. TCRdb processed the PCR reads anew with MiXCR; each CDR3 protein has one entry. The repertoire has 90,000 to 130,000 distinct CDR3 sequences, 10% of them found once; the top ten carry around 35%. Concerning this clonotype itself: Antigen: not known.

Trimming shortened V by 3 bases and J by 5 bases, and 11 bases separated the two germline ends. In germline, CDR1 is MDHEN, CDR2 SYDVKM. This CDR3 region has 13 residues. The TCR was taken from a boy between 2 and 10 years old with acute lymphoblastic leukemia, due to receive a stem cell transplant. The chain combines TRBV28 with TRBJ2-7; D remains unclear. This material consisted of PBMCs, taken before TCRalphabeta/CD19-depleted stem cell transplant. CDR3 loop: CASSFPPSNEQYF. The CDR3 DNA reads TGTGCCAGCAGTTTTCCCCCCAGCAACGAGCAGTACTTC.